Following are 30 T cell receptor beta chains from one sample sequenced in a study of blood T cell repertoires in COVID-19. Clones were sequenced by immunoSEQ multiplex PCR, and TCRdb holds only the in-frame ones, with some missing. The sample carries some 120,000 clones, over 75% recorded once. Sequencing was performed on peripheral blood. These receptors were collected from a man older than 75 with active or convalescent COVID-19.

The chain has TRBV18 and TRBJ1-5, with D unclear. Germline lookup yields CDR1 KGHSH and CDR2 LQKENI. CDR3 size: 14 residues. The ends were cut back, 5 bases at V and 7 bases at J, with 15 bases in the middle. CDR3 in amino acids: CASSEFLRGQPQHF. The DNA of the CDR3 is TGTGCCAGCTCAGAGTTCCTCCGGGGACAGCCCCAGCATTTT. Together with reference TRBV18 and TRBJ1-5, the CDR3 gives the full variable domain: NAGVMQNPRHLVRRRGQEARLRCSPMKGHSHVYWYRQLPEEGLKFMVYLQKENIIDESGMPKERFSAEFPKEGPSILRIQQVVRGDSAAYFCASSEFLRGQPQHFGDGTRLSIL.

This sequence joins TRBV19 and TRBJ2-1, with 7 bases lining up with TRBD2. CDR3 size: 18 residues. Losses at the gene ends were 6 bases for V and 5 bases for J; bases not matched to a gene: 19. CDR1 is LNHDA, CDR2 SQIVND, per germline (reference sequence). The DNA for the CDR3 is TGTGCCAGTAGCCCATTTTCGGGTAGCGGGCAAGATAACAATGAGCAGTTCTTC. This gives the protein CASSPFSGSGQDNNEQFF.

The gene calls are TRBV7-3 and TRBJ2-1; 8 bases agree with TRBD2. The V and J ends lost 5 bases and 9 bases, in that order; junction bases with no gene match: 12. From germline, CDR1 is SGHTA and CDR2 FQGTGA. The CDR3 is made up of 15 amino acids. The CDR3 DNA reads TGTGCCAGCAGCCCGGTGGCGGGGGGATCCGGTGAGCAGTTCTTC. Protein product: CASSPVAGGSGEQFF.

This sequence joins TRBV9 and TRBJ2-5; D is unresolved. The ends were cut back, 0 bases at V and 4 bases at J, with 13 bases in the middle. This CDR3 spans 15 amino acids. Germline CDR1 reads SGDLS; CDR2 reads YYNGEE. The CDR3 is CASSVDEFTRETQYF. DNA for the CDR3: TGTGCCAGCAGCGTAGATGAGTTCACGAGAGAGACCCAGTACTTC.

In nucleotides, the CDR3 is TGTGCCAGCAGCGCCGGACTGCGGGAGCTCGGAGATACGCAGTATTTT. Translated, it gives CASSAGLRELGDTQYF. The J gene is TRBJ2-3, the V gene TRBV9; 7 nucleotides line up with TRBD2. With 3 bases clipped from V and 5 bases from J, the junction kept 12 bases outside the gene matches. The CDR3 is 16 residues long. The germline CDR1 and CDR2 sequences are SGDLS and YYNGEE. The full variable domain, rest sourced from reference TRBV9 and TRBJ2-3, is DSGVTQTPKHLITATGQRVTLRCSPRSGDLSVYWYQQSLDQGLQFLIQYYNGEERAKGNILERFSAQQFPDLHSELNLSSLELGDSALYFCASSAGLRELGDTQYFGPGTRLTVL.

The chain couples TRBV7-9 to TRBJ1-2, with 7 bases fitting TRBD1. The CDR3 loop spans 14 amino acids. CDR1 and CDR2 (germline): SEHNR, FQNEAQ (reference sequence). The trim removed 1 base at V and 4 bases at J, leaving 3 bases unmatched. This chain's CDR3 is CASSLEGGLYGYTF. CDR3 nucleotide sequence: TGTGCCAGCAGCTTAGAAGGGGGCCTCTATGGCTACACCTTC.

The chain uses TRBV5-1 and TRBJ2-1; 7 bases map to TRBD2. The CDR3 length is 15 residues. V was pared by 1 base and J by 0 bases, with 1 base of the junction left unmatched. Per germline, CDR1 SGHRS and CDR2 YFSETQ. The CDR3 DNA is TGCGCCAGCAGCTTGTCGGGGGGCTCCTACAATGAGCAGTTCTTC. As protein: CASSLSGGSYNEQFF.

V and J are TRBV27 and TRBJ2-7; the match to TRBD1 covers 8 bases. Trimming cost V 5 bases and J 6 bases; bases outside gene matches: 15. The CDR3 has 16 amino acids. CDR1 and CDR2 from the germline V gene are MNHEY and SMNVEV (reference sequence). The chain's CDR3 is CASSRDRGTGSSEQYF. The CDR3 DNA sequence: TGTGCCAGCAGTCGCGACCGGGGGACAGGTTCTTCCGAGCAGTACTTC.

The rearrangement links TRBV6-5 to TRBJ1-2; TRBD1 matches 9 bases. V gave up 5 bases and J gave up 3 bases; unmatched junction bases: 4. Looked up from germline, CDR1 is MNHEY and CDR2 is SVGAGI. The CDR3 is 14 residues long. The CDR3 loop reads CASSIDRGDYGYTF. CDR3 DNA sequence: TGTGCCAGCAGTATAGACAGGGGGGACTATGGCTACACCTTC.

This clone was seen more than once but under ten times. The V call is TRBV28, the J call TRBJ1-4; D unresolved. Germline V lookup: CDR1 MDHEN, CDR2 SYDVKM. The CDR3 covers 15 residues. V gave up 5 bases and J gave up 1 base, with 11 bases separating them. The CDR3 sequence: CASSVGGRTNEKLFF. CDR3 sequence (DNA): TGTGCCAGCAGTGTAGGAGGGAGAACTAATGAAAAACTGTTTTTT.

The genes are TRBV7-9 and TRBJ1-1; D gene unclear. The length of the CDR3 is 14 residues. The V and J ends lost 3 bases and 1 base respectively, with 9 bases between them. Germline V gene lookup returns CDR1 SEHNR and CDR2 FQNEAQ (reference sequence). In DNA form, the CDR3 reads TGTGCCAGCAGCTTCGTCGGTCCGAACACTGAAGCTTTCTTT. Protein sequence: CASSFVGPNTEAFF. The full variable domain, in which reference TRBV7-9 and TRBJ1-1 provide the parts outside the CDR3, is DTGVSQNPRHKITKRGQNVTFRCDPISEHNRLYWYRQTLGQGPEFLTYFQNEAQLEKSRLLSDRFSAERPKGSFSTLEIQRTEQGDSAMYLCASSFVGPNTEAFFGQGTRLTVV.

This clone has only a few counts. The V call is TRBV19, the J call TRBJ1-6; D uncertain. V dropped 0 bases and J dropped 1 base, with 7 bases sitting between them. Germline lookup yields CDR1 LNHDA and CDR2 SQIVND (reference sequence). The CDR3 is 16 residues long. CDR3 sequence: CASSIEGSSYNSPLHF. As DNA, the CDR3 is TGTGCCAGTAGTATAGAGGGGAGTTCCTATAATTCACCCCTCCACTTT.

J is TRBJ1-6 and V is TRBV10-3; D ambiguous. The V end was cut by 3 bases, the J end by 7 bases, with 4 bases between. Germline-derived CDR1 and CDR2 are ENHRY and SYGVKD. This CDR3 is 12 amino acids long. This chain's CDR3 is CAISEANSPLHF. The DNA for the CDR3 is TGTGCCATCAGTGAAGCGAATTCACCCCTCCACTTT.

The V call is TRBV9, the J call TRBJ2-5, with a tentative D call TRBD2 (5 bases). V was cut by 0 bases and J by 2 bases, with 8 bases left in between. Germline CDR1 reads SGDLS; CDR2 reads YYNGEE. The CDR3 runs to 14 residues. The CDR3 reads CASSVGGYQETQYF. CDR3 nucleotides: TGTGCCAGCAGCGTAGGAGGGTATCAAGAGACCCAGTACTTC.

This sequence joins TRBV7-3 and TRBJ2-3, with TRBD2 identical over 9 bases. J lost 1 base, V lost 4 bases, and 3 bases had no gene match. Germline-derived CDR1 and CDR2 are SGHTA and FQGTGA. The CDR3 has 15 residues. The CDR3 nucleotides read TGTGCCAGCAGCTCCCGACTAGCGGGCACAGATACGCAGTATTTT. Protein: CASSSRLAGTDTQYF. The full variable domain, its missing parts supplied by reference TRBV7-3 and TRBJ2-3, is GAGVSQTPSNKVTEKGKYVELRCDPISGHTALYWYRQSLGQGPEFLIYFQGTGAADDSGLPNDRFFAVRPEGSVSTLKIQRTERGDSAVYLCASSSRLAGTDTQYFGPGTRLTVL.

This chain uses TRBV19 with TRBJ1-1; tentative D call: TRBD1 (6 bases). Trimming left V 2 bases short and J 5 bases short, with 9 bases between. This CDR3 comprises 13 residues. Germline values: CDR1 LNHDA, CDR2 SQIVND (reference sequence). CDR3 residues: CASSIWGRTEAFF. CDR3 sequence (DNA): TGTGCCAGTAGTATATGGGGGCGGACTGAAGCTTTCTTT.

V and J are TRBV25-1 and TRBJ1-3; D ambiguous. The CDR3 spans 13 residues. Per the germline V gene, CDR1 is MGHDK and CDR2 is SYGVNS. V was shortened by 5 bases and J by 0 bases, with 5 bases between the two germline ends. The CDR3 sequence: CASSHNSGNTIYF. The CDR3 nucleotides read TGTGCCAGCAGTCACAACTCTGGAAACACCATATATTTT.

The chain is built from TRBV19 and TRBJ2-1; 9 nucleotides agree with TRBD2. V trimming: 4 bases; J trimming: 7 bases; junction bases outside the gene matches: 5. This CDR3 contains 14 residues. CDR1 and CDR2 from the germline V gene are LNHDA and SQIVND (reference sequence). The CDR3 sequence is CASSTLAGVNEQFF. The CDR3 DNA reads TGTGCCAGTAGTACCTTAGCGGGAGTAAATGAGCAGTTCTTC.

This chain joins TRBV18 and TRBJ2-1, with TRBD1 identical over 9 bases. This CDR3 has 14 amino acids. Per the germline V gene, CDR1 is KGHSH and CDR2 is LQKENI. V trimming: 8 bases; J trimming: 8 bases; junction bases outside the gene matches: 10. CDR3 bases: TGTGCCAGCCACTCTTACGGACAGGGGTATGAGCAGTTCTTC. Protein sequence: CASHSYGQGYEQFF.

This clone was found once. The chain links TRBV5-1 to TRBJ2-2; D unclear. Per the germline V gene, CDR1 is SGHRS and CDR2 is YFSETQ. Trimming left V 1 base short and J 2 bases short, with 12 bases between. The CDR3 consists of 16 residues. The CDR3 reads CASSLSGSLNTGELFF. CDR3 coding DNA: TGCGCCAGCAGCTTGTCCGGGTCTTTAAACACCGGGGAGCTGTTTTTT.

The chain recombines TRBV6-1 with TRBJ1-5, with D perhaps TRBD1 (5 bases). CDR3 length: 16 residues. V was clipped by 1 base and J by 6 bases, with 16 bases between them. CDR1 and CDR2 from the germline V gene are MNHNS and SASEGT. The CDR3 is CASSEGRTTGGQPQHF. CDR3 in DNA: TGTGCCAGCAGTGAAGGCAGGACGACCGGGGGTCAGCCCCAGCATTTT.

The chain is built from TRBV18 and TRBJ1-2; the match to TRBD1 covers 8 bases. V shed 2 bases and J 4 bases; nucleotides not matched to a gene: 3. Germline V lookup: CDR1 KGHSH, CDR2 LQKENI. This CDR3 has 14 residues. CDR3 coding DNA: TGTGCCAGCTCACCAAATGACAGGGGCTATGGCTACACCTTC. Translating gives CASSPNDRGYGYTF.

This clone appeared once. V gene TRBV18 combines with J gene TRBJ1-2; TRBD1 matches 7 bases. Trimming at V came to 6 bases and at J to 6 bases, leaving 7 bases not matched to a gene. This CDR3 region has 13 residues. Germline CDR1 is KGHSH and CDR2 is LQKENI. The CDR3 region is CASSQGVSNGYTF. In DNA, the CDR3 is TGTGCCAGCTCCCAGGGGGTTTCAAATGGCTACACCTTC.

The J gene is TRBJ2-7, the V gene TRBV5-4, with 7 bases lining up with TRBD1. There are 13 residues in the CDR3. Trimming took 4 bases from V and 2 from J; bases not matched to a gene: 3. Germline CDR1 is SGHNT and CDR2 is YYREEE (reference sequence). CDR3 sequence (DNA): TGTGCCAGCAGCGATGGACAGGCCTACGAGCAGTACTTC. Amino acids: CASSDGQAYEQYF.

This clone was seen just once. The rearrangement uses TRBV28 and TRBJ1-5, with 12 positions matching TRBD1. Germline lookup yields CDR1 MDHEN and CDR2 SYDVKM. There are 16 residues in the CDR3. With V trimmed by 5 bases and J by 7 bases, 9 bases remained unmatched. The CDR3 loop is CASSRLTGTGGQPQHF. The DNA of the CDR3 is TGTGCCAGCAGTAGACTGACCGGGACAGGGGGCCAGCCCCAGCATTTT.

The rearrangement joins TRBV6-2 or TRBV6-3 to TRBJ2-1; 7 bases agree with TRBD2. Germline trimming cut 4 bases from V and 8 bases from J; bases unmatched to any gene: 5. The germline CDR1 and CDR2 sequences are MNHEY and SVGEGT. The CDR3 consists of 13 residues. CDR3 in amino acids: CASSSRTSDEQFF. CDR3 sequence (DNA): TGTGCCAGCAGTTCGAGGACTAGTGATGAGCAGTTCTTC.

The V and J genes are TRBV7-3 and TRBJ2-5, with D perhaps matching TRBD2 (6 bases). The CDR3 has 13 amino acids. Germline CDR1 is SGHTA and CDR2 is FQGTGA. V was shortened by 3 bases and J by 9 bases, with 14 bases between the two germline ends. The CDR3 here is CASSFRVGEAQYF. For the CDR3, the DNA is TGTGCCAGCAGCTTTAGGGTCGGGGAGGCCCAGTACTTC.

The rearrangement joins TRBV7-9 to TRBJ1-1; the match to TRBD1 covers 10 bases. The germline V gene has CDR1 SEHNR and CDR2 FQNEAQ (reference sequence). The junction had 3 bases not matched to a gene; V was cut back by 1 base and J by 4 bases. There are 15 residues in the CDR3. This CDR3 is CASSLVRTGGTEAFF. The CDR3 DNA follows: TGTGCCAGCAGCTTAGTCCGGACAGGGGGCACTGAAGCTTTCTTT.

This clone was picked up one time. The V gene is TRBV5-1, the J gene TRBJ2-6, with D tentatively TRBD2 (7 bases). The CDR3 contains 16 residues. Deletions cut 6 bases from V and 3 bases from J, with 16 bases between. The germline V gene has CDR1 SGHRS and CDR2 YFSETQ. The CDR3 coding sequence is TGCGCCAGCACCCTCGGGGGGCGAAGTGGGGCCAACGTCCTGACTTTC. This encodes CASTLGGRSGANVLTF.

This clone occurred once. The V gene is TRBV7-9, the J gene TRBJ1-4, with D possibly matching TRBD1 (6 bases). CDR3 length: 14 residues. V was pared by 5 bases and J by 5 bases, with 12 bases between. CDR1 and CDR2 (germline): SEHNR, FQNEAQ (reference sequence). Written as DNA, the CDR3 is TGTGCCAGCAGCCCCCGCGGGGGCAATGAAAAACTGTTTTTT. Encoded protein: CASSPRGGNEKLFF.